What follows are 18 T cell receptor beta chains derived from one specimen sequenced in a study of cytomegalovirus exposure and HLA in healthy donors (TCRdb year 2017). Library preparation used the immunoSEQ multiplex PCR assay. The multiplex PCR relied on a mix of 60 forward primers for TCR Vbeta segments and 13 reverse primers for TCR Jbeta segments. In its TCRdb copy, this immuneACCESS table keeps in-frame sequences only and misses some clones. Where compared with another copy, unresolved V genes explain less than half of these, and the others have no known cause. Within this sample are roughly 97,000 clones, with over 75% of them counted one time only. The top ten hold approximately 5% of the sample. The sequenced sample consisted of PBMCs. The receptor set was obtained from a woman between 18 and 29 years old in good health and CMV-seropositive.

The genes are TRBV7-2 and TRBJ2-1; TRBD2 aligns across 10 bases. The V and J ends lost 1 base and 9 bases, in that order; junction bases with no gene match: 6. CDR1 and CDR2 from the germline V gene are SGHTA and FQGNSA. The CDR3 is 15 residues long. CDR3 bases: TGTGCCAGCAGCTTAGAGGCACTAGCGGGAATTGAGCAGTTCTTC. As protein: CASSLEALAGIEQFF.

The genes are TRBV6-1 and TRBJ2-7; a weak D match, TRBD2 (6 bases). The V end was cut by 2 bases, the J end by 3 bases, with 14 bases between. From germline, CDR1 is MNHNS and CDR2 SASEGT. This CDR3 has 15 residues. The CDR3 DNA follows: TGTGCCAGCAGTGAATTTGCTAGCGCAGTCTACGAGCAGTACTTC. Its protein is CASSEFASAVYEQYF.

The rearrangement joins TRBV11-3 to TRBJ2-2; D remains ambiguous. V lost 5 bases and J lost 3, with 10 bases in between. This CDR3 spans 14 amino acids. Looked up from germline, CDR1 is SGHNT and CDR2 is YENEEA. The CDR3 nucleotides are TGTGCCAGCAGCCCGGAAGCGTACACCGGGGAGCTGTTTTTT. Amino acids: CASSPEAYTGELFF.

The chain combines TRBV13 with TRBJ2-2; TRBD2 matches 7 bases. The V and J ends lost 0 bases and 4 bases, in that order; junction bases with no gene match: 5. CDR1 and CDR2 (germline): PRHDT, FYEKMQ (reference sequence). The CDR3 sequence is 16 residues long. CDR3: CASSLGAGAGTGELFF. In DNA form, the CDR3 reads TGTGCCAGCAGCTTAGGTGCGGGAGCGGGCACCGGGGAGCTGTTTTTT.

The rearrangement joins TRBV5-5 to TRBJ1-1; D may be TRBD1 (5 bases). Germline V gene sequence: CDR1 SGHKS, CDR2 YYEKEE (reference sequence). There are 13 residues in the CDR3. The V end was cut by 6 bases, the J end by 0 bases, with 9 bases between. CDR3 sequence: CASTAGLNTEAFF. The DNA of the CDR3 is TGTGCCAGCACCGCAGGGTTGAACACTGAAGCTTTCTTT.

The chain couples TRBV7-6 to TRBJ2-7, with 8 positions matching TRBD2. Germline CDR1 reads SGHVS; CDR2 reads FNYEAQ. This CDR3 has 19 residues. Unmatched junction bases numbered 22, after V lost 4 bases and J lost 5 bases. In nucleotides, the CDR3 is TGTGCCAGCAGCTCCCCGGGATGGGAGCGGACTAGCCTCTTAGACGAGCAGTACTTC. The encoded protein is CASSSPGWERTSLLDEQYF.

The chain joins TRBV19 to TRBJ2-1, with D tentatively TRBD1 (5 bases). Deletions cut 5 bases from V and 0 bases from J, with 11 bases between. Germline V gives CDR1 LNHDA, CDR2 SQIVND (reference sequence). CDR3 length: 15 residues. CDR3 DNA: TGTGCCAGTAGTGACAGTGATGGCTCCTACAATGAGCAGTTCTTC. Its translation: CASSDSDGSYNEQFF.

The rearrangement uses TRBV5-1 and TRBJ2-3, with 10 bases lining up with TRBD2. This CDR3 has 16 amino acids. V gave up 4 bases and J gave up 1 base; unmatched junction bases: 6. Germline V gene sequence: CDR1 SGHRS, CDR2 YFSETQ. The CDR3 DNA reads as TGCGCCAGCAGCAGGGTAGGGACTAGCGGCACAGATACGCAGTATTTT. Its protein is CASSRVGTSGTDTQYF.

The rearrangement joins TRBV7-8 to TRBJ2-5, with D possibly TRBD2 on 6 matching bases. This CDR3 comprises 14 residues. In germline, CDR1 is SGHVS, CDR2 FQNEAQ. V dropped 1 base and J dropped 4 bases, with 10 bases sitting between them. DNA of the CDR3: TGTGCCAGCAGCTTAGATACTAGCCCAGAGACCCAGTACTTC. Its translation: CASSLDTSPETQYF.

The V and J genes are TRBV7-2 and TRBJ2-2, with a possible D match to TRBD2 (7 bases). The V end lost 8 bases, the J end lost 0 bases, and 13 bases lay between the germline ends. The CDR3 runs to 15 residues. Looked up from germline, CDR1 is SGHTA and CDR2 is FQGNSA. The CDR3 nucleotides read TGTGCCAGCTCCGGGGGGCGGTCGAACACCGGGGAGCTGTTTTTT. It codes for CASSGGRSNTGELFF. The full variable domain, its missing parts supplied by reference TRBV7-2 and TRBJ2-2, is GAGVSQSPSNKVTEKGKDVELRCDPISGHTALYWYRQSLGQGLEFLIYFQGNSAPDKSGLPSDRFSAERTGGSVSTLTIQRTQQEDSAVYLCASSGGRSNTGELFFGEGSRLTVL.

The chain has TRBV29-1 and TRBJ2-1; 7 bases agree with TRBD2. With 8 bases clipped from V and 8 bases from J, the junction kept 9 bases outside the gene matches. The CDR3 has 12 residues. Germline V lookup: CDR1 SQVTM, CDR2 ANQGSEA. CDR3 nucleotide sequence: TGCAGCACAAGAATAGCGGGCTATGAGCAGTTCTTC. The encoded protein is CSTRIAGYEQFF.

The chain couples TRBV18 to TRBJ2-7; TRBD2 matches 15 bases. Losses at the gene ends were 3 bases for V and 1 base for J; bases not matched to a gene: 10. Looked up from germline, CDR1 is KGHSH and CDR2 is LQKENI. This CDR3 region has 19 residues. The CDR3 DNA reads TGTGCCAGCTCACCTACCTCCCCGGGACTAGCGGGAGGTTCCTACGAGCAGTACTTC. Its translation is CASSPTSPGLAGGSYEQYF. The complete variable domain, with remaining parts taken from reference TRBV18 and TRBJ2-7, reads NAGVMQNPRHLVRRRGQEARLRCSPMKGHSHVYWYRQLPEEGLKFMVYLQKENIIDESGMPKERFSAEFPKEGPSILRIQQVVRGDSAAYFCASSPTSPGLAGGSYEQYFGPGTRLTVT.

The genes are TRBV27 and TRBJ1-1, with D possibly TRBD1 on 5 matching bases. The CDR3 runs 14 residues. CDR1 and CDR2 (germline): MNHEY, SMNVEV (reference sequence). The V end was cut by 2 bases, the J end by 0 bases, with 7 bases between. The CDR3 nucleotides read TGTGCCAGCAGTTTACACAGGTTGAACACTGAAGCTTTCTTT. This translates into CASSLHRLNTEAFF.

CDR3 sequence reads: CAWSEQNEKLFF. DNA of the CDR3: TGTGCCTGGAGTGAACAGAATGAAAAACTGTTTTTT. V usage is TRBV30 and J usage is TRBJ1-4; D is unclear. Germline CDR1 reads GTSNPN; CDR2 reads SVGIG (reference sequence). There are 12 residues in the CDR3. V was pared by 1 base and J by 5 bases, with 5 bases between.

The rearrangement uses TRBV6-6 and TRBJ1-5; D is uncertain. The CDR3 is made up of 14 amino acids. V lost 6 bases and J lost 0, with 9 bases in between. The germline CDR1 and CDR2 sequences are MNHNY and SVGAGI (reference sequence). This CDR3 is CASSFQDSNQPQHF. The CDR3 DNA reads TGTGCCAGCAGCTTTCAGGATAGCAATCAGCCCCAGCATTTT.

The V and J genes are TRBV29-1 and TRBJ2-7; 10 nucleotides agree with TRBD2. V shed 6 bases and J 4 bases; nucleotides not matched to a gene: 3. The CDR3 contains 12 residues. Germline values: CDR1 SQVTM, CDR2 ANQGSEA. CDR3 loop: CSVRTSGYEQYF. CDR3 coding DNA: TGCAGCGTACGGACTAGCGGATACGAGCAGTACTTC.

The rearrangement joins TRBV19 to TRBJ2-1; the D gene is possibly TRBD1 (6 bases). The V gene lost 7 bases and the J gene lost 7 bases, with 8 bases spanning the gap. The CDR3 consists of 11 residues. Germline assignment: CDR1 LNHDA and CDR2 SQIVND (reference sequence). CDR3 bases: TGTGCCAGTACAACAGGGAATGAGCAGTTCTTC. Protein product: CASTTGNEQFF. The whole variable domain, remainder taken from reference TRBV19 and TRBJ2-1, is DGGITQSPKYLFRKEGQNVTLSCEQNLNHDAMYWYRQDPGQGLRLIYYSQIVNDFQKGDIAEGYSVSREKKESFPLTVTSAQKNPTAFYLCASTTGNEQFFGPGTRLTVL.

The rearrangement joins TRBV29-1 to TRBJ2-1; possibly TRBD2 for D (5 bases). The CDR3 length is 13 residues. CDR1 is SQVTM, CDR2 ANQGSEA, per germline. V lost 7 bases to trimming and J lost 0 bases, with 10 bases between them. In DNA form, the CDR3 reads TGCAGCGGGTCGGGGTTCTCCTACAATGAGCAGTTCTTC. Residues: CSGSGFSYNEQFF.